The following is a T cell receptor beta chain sequence with its context. This clonotype appeared many times. Its antigen is unknown. There are no base qualities to consult, and no much larger clone falls within one base. In the study, sorted CD4+ and CD8+ blood T cells from patients with severe aplastic anemia and from healthy subjects underwent deep sequencing of TCR repertoires. Ficoll-Paque density gradient centrifugation was used to isolate peripheral blood mononuclear cells. Before DNA extraction, CD4+ and CD8+ T cells were sorted with FACS or magnetic beads. The sample belongs to a study of CD8+CD57+ T cells in acquired aplastic anemia (dated by TCRdb to the late 2010s). For context, the study as a whole: A mean of around 3.3 ug of DNA, ranging from roughly 0.17 to 30 ug, was extracted from sorted CD4+ and CD8+ cells. Healthy donor samples averaged roughly 9.9 million reads for CD4+ and about 12 million for CD8+ cells.

Taken from cysteine to phenylalanine, the CDR3 has 15 residues. Only CDR3 DNA is held: 45 bases, read in frame from base 1. For CDR1 and CDR2, the germline V gene lists LGHNA and YNFKEQ. Relative to germline, V is 3 bases shorter and J is 4 bases shorter, with 13 bases between their ends. Profiling of TCR beta VDJ combinations and CDR3 sequences used genomic DNA as the template. An Illumina HiSeq 2000 was the platform used for TCR repertoire sequencing. Concerning the study's data processing: Repertoire assessment relied on Simpson's diversity index, CDR3 size and DJ length profiles, and TRBV/TRBJ rearrangement plots. The immunodominant clone was defined as the most abundant DNA sequence in deep sequencing data. CDR3 amino acid sequences were screened for sharing across subjects and compared with published repertoires and the VDJdb database. TCRdb reprocessing: public reads trimmed at Q25 with fastp, clones called with MiXCR, in-frame beta chains kept. Rows with a matching CDR3 protein are joined into one entry that keeps the most common DNA and genes. TCRdb, not the original authors, processed these V and J calls. This sample comprises 100,000 to 130,000 distinct CDR3 sequences, less than 65% of them detected only once. The top ten clonotypes cover around a third of the sample.

General findings and caveats noted by the study authors: CD8+ Simpson's diversity did not differ significantly between patients and healthy controls (P=0.060). Roughly 31 CD8+ CDR3 sequences were shared between patients and controls but appeared highly expressed in patients and within their immunodominant clones.

This clonotype was obtained from a human donor in good health, serving as a control. This receptor chain uses TRBV4-2 and TRBJ1-5; a tentative D match to TRBD1 spans 6 bases. Sequencing was performed on sorted CD4+, CD8+, or CD8+CD57+ T cells (not recorded which) from PBMCs. CDR3 region: CASSHTGLVNQPQHF. The DNA is as follows: TGTGCCAGCAGCCATACAGGGTTAGTAAATCAGCCCCAGCATTTT.